Below are 21 T cell receptor beta chains sequenced from a single sample in a study of blood T cell repertoires in COVID-19. Profiling relied on immunoSEQ multiplex PCR, and the TCRdb table lists in-frame clones only, not all of them. The sample holds 150,000 to 200,000 clones; roughly 74% are singletons and the top ten take about 14%. Sequencing was carried out using peripheral blood. All receptors come from a woman older than 75 with acute or convalescent COVID-19.

This chain connects TRBV11-2 to TRBJ2-3; 8 nucleotides match TRBD1. V shed 5 bases and J 5 bases; nucleotides not matched to a gene: 6. This CDR3 region has 14 residues. Germline V gives CDR1 SGHAT, CDR2 FQNNGV. Written as DNA, the CDR3 is TGTGCCAGCAGCCCTGGGACAGGTGGAGATACGCAGTATTTT. This codes for CASSPGTGGDTQYF. Complete variable domain (other parts from reference TRBV11-2 and TRBJ2-3): EAGVAQSPRYKIIEKRQSVAFWCNPISGHATLYWYQQILGQGPKLLIQFQNNGVVDDSQLPKDRFSAERLKGVDSTLKIQPAKLEDSAVYLCASSPGTGGDTQYFGPGTRLTVL.

The chain is built from TRBV18 and TRBJ1-3; D perhaps matches TRBD1 (5 bases). The CDR3 totals 16 residues. Germline V gene sequence: CDR1 KGHSH, CDR2 LQKENI. V lost 4 bases and J lost 0, with 13 bases in between. CDR3 coding DNA: TGTGCCAGCTCACAGACACAGGCCCGCTCTGGAAACACCATATATTTT. Translated, it gives CASSQTQARSGNTIYF.

This clone occurred a few times. This chain links TRBV19 with TRBJ1-5; the match to TRBD1 covers 10 bases. The CDR3 contains 14 residues. The germline gives CDR1 LNHDA, CDR2 SQIVND (reference sequence). Germline trimming cut 6 bases from V and 6 bases from J; bases unmatched to any gene: 5. CDR3 protein: CASRSDRGPQPQHF. The CDR3 DNA sequence: TGTGCCAGTAGAAGTGACAGGGGGCCTCAGCCCCAGCATTTT.

J is TRBJ2-1 and V is TRBV7-9; TRBD2 matches 7 bases. The CDR3 has 15 residues. CDR1 is SEHNR, CDR2 FQNEAQ, per germline (reference sequence). Trimming removed 5 bases from V and 2 bases from J; junction bases left unmatched: 6. The CDR3 sequence is CASSTGLGTYNEQFF. CDR3 sequence (DNA): TGTGCCAGCAGCACTGGACTAGGAACCTACAATGAGCAGTTCTTC.

This clone was seen only a few times. The chain is built from TRBV19 and TRBJ1-2, with 8 bases identical to TRBD1. The CDR3 is 16 residues long. Trimming cost V 0 bases and J 4 bases; bases outside gene matches: 7. Looked up from germline, CDR1 is LNHDA and CDR2 is SQIVND (reference sequence). The CDR3 DNA reads TGTGCCAGTAGTATAGACCCGGGACAGGTCGGCTATGGCTACACCTTC. Amino acid sequence: CASSIDPGQVGYGYTF. Full variable domain (remainder filled in from reference TRBV19 and TRBJ1-2): DGGITQSPKYLFRKEGQNVTLSCEQNLNHDAMYWYRQDPGQGLRLIYYSQIVNDFQKGDIAEGYSVSREKKESFPLTVTSAQKNPTAFYLCASSIDPGQVGYGYTFGSGTRLTVV.

The chain uses TRBV19 and TRBJ1-1, with 11 nucleotides matching TRBD1. Trimming at V came to 9 bases and at J to 8 bases, leaving 8 bases not matched to a gene. The CDR3 covers 13 residues. Germline lookup yields CDR1 LNHDA and CDR2 SQIVND (reference sequence). This chain's CDR3 is CASRGQGAKEAFF. The CDR3 DNA reads as TGTGCCAGCCGTGGACAGGGGGCGAAGGAAGCTTTCTTT. Combining the CDR3 with reference TRBV19 and TRBJ1-1 gives the whole variable domain DGGITQSPKYLFRKEGQNVTLSCEQNLNHDAMYWYRQDPGQGLRLIYYSQIVNDFQKGDIAEGYSVSREKKESFPLTVTSAQKNPTAFYLCASRGQGAKEAFFGQGTRLTVV.

The chain links TRBV19 to TRBJ2-6; 7 bases match TRBD2. V was clipped by 3 bases and J by 2 bases; unmatched bases: 10. This CDR3 region has 18 residues. The germline V gene encodes CDR1 LNHDA and CDR2 SQIVND (reference sequence). The CDR3 here is CASSISGASGAGANVLTF. The CDR3 DNA is TGTGCCAGTAGTATCAGCGGGGCATCGGGGGCTGGGGCCAACGTCCTGACTTTC.

In DNA form, the CDR3 reads TGTGCCACCTTAACAGGGATTTCCTACAATGAGCAGTTCTTC. As protein: CATLTGISYNEQFF. The chain employs TRBV6-6 and TRBJ2-1; a weak D match, TRBD1 (6 bases). V was clipped by 10 bases and J by 1 base, with 14 bases between them. Per the germline V gene, CDR1 is MNHNY and CDR2 is SVGAGI (reference sequence). The CDR3 is 14 amino acids.

This clone was recorded a few times. The gene calls are TRBV6-2 or TRBV6-3 and TRBJ1-5, with D possibly matching TRBD1 (5 bases). V lost 6 bases, J lost 6 bases, and 15 bases lay in between. The CDR3 is made up of 14 amino acids. Germline V gene sequence: CDR1 MNHEY, CDR2 SVGEGT. CDR3 nucleotide sequence: TGTGCCAGCAGCCGCTCCAGGGTAGGTCAGCCCCAGCATTTT. It codes for CASSRSRVGQPQHF.

This chain joins TRBV5-1 and TRBJ2-2; D is undetermined. V gave up 3 bases and J gave up 0 bases, with 3 bases separating them. CDR3 size: 13 residues. The V gene's germline CDR1 is SGHRS and CDR2 YFSETQ. The CDR3 DNA follows: TGCGCCAGCAGCTCCGCGAACACCGGGGAGCTGTTTTTT. Encoded protein: CASSSANTGELFF.

The gene calls are TRBV4-1 and TRBJ1-5; TRBD1 matches at 8 bases. The germline gives CDR1 MGHRA, CDR2 YSYEKL. This CDR3 comprises 21 residues. The J segment lost 0 bases and the V segment lost 5 bases, leaving 21 bases of the junction unmatched. The CDR3, as DNA: TGCGCCAGCAGCTCCCGCCCTAGGGACAGGACAAGCCATCCTAGCAATCAGCCCCAGCATTTT. It codes for CASSSRPRDRTSHPSNQPQHF.

This clone was observed a single time. The gene calls are TRBV4-1 and TRBJ1-2; 8 bases are a match to TRBD1. Trimming at V came to 4 bases and at J to 2 bases, leaving 12 bases not matched to a gene. CDR3 length: 17 residues. CDR1 is MGHRA, CDR2 YSYEKL, per germline. The CDR3 is CASSRLSTGTGNYGYTF. CDR3 coding DNA: TGCGCCAGCAGCCGCCTATCCACCGGGACAGGAAACTATGGCTACACCTTC.

This chain links TRBV21-1 with TRBJ1-6; the D segment call TRBD1 is taken from the table without a DNA check. TRBV21-1 is marked as a pseudogene. The CDR3 contains 16 residues. CDR3 loop: CASSPRDREDYSPLHF. For the CDR3, the DNA is TGTGCCAGCAGCCCCCGGGACAGGGAGGATTACTCACCCCTCCACTTT.

This chain joins TRBV24-1 and TRBJ2-1; maybe TRBD1 (5 bases). CDR1 is KGHDR, CDR2 SFDVKD, per germline. V lost 4 bases and J lost 0, with 12 bases in between. This CDR3 contains 16 residues. CDR3 amino acids: CATSDPTVNSYNEQFF. The CDR3 nucleotides read TGTGCCACCAGTGACCCGACAGTAAACTCCTACAATGAGCAGTTCTTC.

The rearrangement links TRBV6-5 to TRBJ2-7; D remains ambiguous. The germline V gene has CDR1 MNHEY and CDR2 SVGAGI. The V end was cut by 2 bases, the J end by 6 bases, with 8 bases between. The CDR3 totals 12 residues. In nucleotides, the CDR3 is TGTGCCAGCAGTTACCTCCGAGGCGAGCAGTACTTC. Amino acid sequence: CASSYLRGEQYF.

This sequence joins TRBV5-1 and TRBJ2-1; 9 bases align to TRBD1. Germline loops: CDR1 SGHRS, CDR2 YFSETQ. This CDR3 comprises 14 residues. Unmatched junction bases numbered 2, after V lost 7 bases and J lost 0 bases. The CDR3 sequence is CASRTGDSYNEQFF. The CDR3 region has the DNA TGCGCCAGCCGGACAGGGGACTCCTACAATGAGCAGTTCTTC.

The chain links TRBV11-2 to TRBJ2-5, with unresolved D. Germline V lookup: CDR1 SGHAT, CDR2 FQNNGV. The CDR3 length is 13 residues. The V end was cut by 1 base, the J end by 5 bases, with 8 bases between. CDR3 in amino acids: CASSLGTVETQYF. Here the CDR3 DNA reads TGTGCCAGCAGCTTAGGTACAGTGGAGACCCAGTACTTC.

The chain links TRBV10-2 to TRBJ1-1; D call uncertain. The CDR3 covers 15 residues. Germline V CDR1 and CDR2: WSHSY, SAAADI. The V and J ends lost 3 bases and 1 base respectively, with 12 bases between them. The CDR3 bases are TGCGCCAGCAGTGAATGGGCCCGGGGGAACACTGAAGCTTTCTTT. Translating gives CASSEWARGNTEAFF.

The gene calls are TRBV5-1 and TRBJ1-1; no firm D call. Trimming cost V 0 bases and J 0 bases, with 9 bases left between them. The CDR3 sequence is 15 residues long. Germline CDR1 is SGHRS and CDR2 is YFSETQ. CDR3 DNA sequence: TGCGCCAGCAGCTTGGGCTTGGGCATGAACACTGAAGCTTTCTTT. As protein: CASSLGLGMNTEAFF. Full variable domain (rest looked up from reference TRBV5-1 and TRBJ1-1): KAGVTQTPRYLIKTRGQQVTLSCSPISGHRSVSWYQQTPGQGLQFLFEYFSETQRNKGNFPGRFSGRQFSNSRSEMNVSTLELGDSALYLCASSLGLGMNTEAFFGQGTRLTVV.

This clone came up once. The chain has TRBV18 and TRBJ2-2, with 9 bases matching TRBD2. V lost 5 bases to trimming and J lost 1 base; unmatched junction nucleotides: 2. The CDR3 has 15 residues. Germline CDR1 reads KGHSH; CDR2 reads LQKENI. The CDR3 coding sequence is TGTGCCAGCTCAGGGACTAGCCAGAACACCGGGGAGCTGTTTTTT. Encoded protein: CASSGTSQNTGELFF.

This clone was seen only once. The rearrangement links TRBV5-1 to TRBJ2-3, with 16 positions matching TRBD2. V dropped 3 bases and J dropped 6; count of bases not matched to a gene: 4. The germline CDR1 and CDR2 sequences are SGHRS and YFSETQ. This CDR3 is 16 amino acids long. CDR3 sequence: CASSSGLAGGHDTQYF. Here the CDR3 DNA reads TGCGCCAGCAGCTCGGGACTAGCGGGGGGGCACGATACGCAGTATTTT.